Listed below are T cell receptor beta chains from one sample, sequenced in a study of blood T cell repertoires in COVID-19. Clones were sequenced by immunoSEQ multiplex PCR, and TCRdb holds only the in-frame ones, with some missing. The repertoire holds fewer than 350,000 clones, less than 85% seen once, with 1.5% to 2% in the top ten. Sequences were obtained from PBMCs or T cells enriched from blood (not recorded which). The source is a woman younger than 45 who had been exposed to COVID-19. Both conserved end residues are part of each CDR3. Fields, in order: D gene, J gene, V gene, clone size, CDR3 protein, CDR3 DNA. The D gene is left open where the match is weak. A clone size is listed for some rows: how often the clone was seen (once, few, many), or a class if it is expanded.

D: TRBD1
J: TRBJ1-1
V: TRBV6-2/TRBV6-3
size: .
CDR3: CASSYGQGNSYTEAFF
DNA: TGTGCCAGCAGTTACGGACAGGGAAACTCTTACACTGAAGCTTTCTTT

D: .
J: TRBJ2-7
V: TRBV28
size: .
CDR3: CASSLSRSSYEQYF
DNA: TGTGCCAGCAGTTTAAGCAGGTCCTCCTACGAGCAGTACTTC

D: TRBD2
J: TRBJ2-7
V: TRBV19
size: .
CDR3: CASRIASGSLYEQYF
DNA: TGTGCCAGTAGAATCGCTAGCGGGAGTCTCTACGAGCAGTACTTC

D: .
J: TRBJ2-7
V: TRBV27
size: .
CDR3: CASSDREINEQYF
DNA: TGTGCCAGCAGCGATCGGGAAATCAACGAGCAGTACTTC

D: .
J: TRBJ2-3
V: TRBV12-5
size: .
CDR3: CASGPEGNTQYF
DNA: TGTGCTAGTGGTCCGGAGGGAAATACGCAGTATTTT

D: .
J: TRBJ1-2
V: TRBV19
size: .
CDR3: CASSIDGPYSYGYTF
DNA: TGTGCCAGTAGTATAGATGGGCCCTACTCCTATGGCTACACCTTC

D: TRBD2
J: TRBJ2-7
V: TRBV5-5
size: .
CDR3: CASSTRGGAAEQYF
DNA: TGTGCCAGCAGCACCCGGGGGGGGGCGGCCGAGCAGTACTTC

D: .
J: TRBJ2-7
V: TRBV5-4
size: once
CDR3: CASSLTSGAYEQYF
DNA: TGTGCCAGCAGCCTGACGTCCGGAGCCTACGAGCAGTACTTC

D: TRBD1
J: TRBJ1-3
V: TRBV30
size: .
CDR3: CAWSSGQGSGNTIYF
DNA: TGTGCCTGGAGTTCTGGACAGGGGTCTGGAAACACCATATATTTT

D: .
J: TRBJ1-5
V: TRBV5-1
size: .
CDR3: CASSPSSEQPQHF
DNA: TGCGCCAGCAGCCCCTCTTCGGAGCAGCCCCAGCATTTT

D: TRBD2
J: TRBJ2-7
V: TRBV7-2
size: .
CDR3: CASSFTLGTSGGEQYF
DNA: TGTGCCAGCAGCTTTACACTCGGGACTAGCGGGGGGGAGCAGTACTTC

D: .
J: TRBJ2-4
V: TRBV28
size: .
CDR3: CASSSTTSQNIQYF
DNA: TGTGCCAGCAGCTCTACTACATCCCAAAACATTCAGTACTTC

D: TRBD2
J: TRBJ2-5
V: TRBV27
size: .
CDR3: CASRDLGGAETQYF
DNA: TGTGCCAGCAGAGACCTCGGGGGGGCAGAGACCCAGTACTTC

D: .
J: TRBJ1-1
V: TRBV3-1/TRBV3-2
size: .
CDR3: CASSQVSGVTEAFF
DNA: TGTGCCAGCAGCCAAGTTTCAGGGGTAACTGAAGCTTTCTTT

D: TRBD2
J: TRBJ2-4
V: TRBV10-3
size: .
CDR3: CAIAGTSGENIQYF
DNA: TGTGCCATAGCCGGGACTAGCGGGGAAAACATTCAGTACTTC

D: .
J: TRBJ2-1
V: TRBV28
size: .
CDR3: CASTLTDGNPYNEQFF
DNA: TGTGCCAGCACCCTTACGGACGGGAACCCCTACAATGAGCAGTTCTTC

D: .
J: TRBJ2-7
V: TRBV11-2
size: .
CDR3: CASSLTGRPYEQYF
DNA: TGTGCCAGCAGCTTGACAGGGAGGCCCTACGAGCAGTACTTC

D: TRBD1
J: TRBJ1-1
V: TRBV5-1
size: .
CDR3: CASSAVTGGIISAFF
DNA: TGCGCCAGCAGCGCGGTGACAGGGGGTATTATCTCGGCTTTCTTT

D: TRBD1
J: TRBJ2-3
V: TRBV5-4
size: .
CDR3: CASSPTGITDTQYF
DNA: TGTGCCAGCAGTCCGACAGGGATCACAGATACGCAGTATTTT

D: TRBD2
J: TRBJ2-2
V: TRBV7-3
size: .
CDR3: CASSSFAGANTGELFF
DNA: TGTGCCAGCAGCTCTTTCGCGGGGGCGAACACCGGGGAGCTGTTTTTT

D: TRBD1
J: TRBJ1-2
V: TRBV19
size: .
CDR3: CASSIGDPGQGLYGYTF
DNA: TGTGCCAGTAGTATAGGGGACCCGGGACAGGGCCTCTATGGCTACACCTTC

D: .
J: TRBJ1-2
V: TRBV28
size: .
CDR3: CASRTGSLDYGYTF
DNA: TGTGCCAGCAGAACAGGGAGTTTGGACTATGGCTACACCTTC

D: TRBD2
J: TRBJ2-7
V: TRBV3-1/TRBV3-2
size: .
CDR3: CASSPRFTSGGANPHEQYF
DNA: TGTGCCAGCAGCCCCCGTTTTACTAGCGGGGGGGCAAACCCCCACGAGCAGTACTTC

D: TRBD1
J: TRBJ1-2
V: TRBV4-3
size: .
CDR3: CASSQPGRQGDGYTF
DNA: TGCGCCAGCAGCCAACCGGGACGACAGGGGGATGGCTACACCTTC

D: TRBD1
J: TRBJ2-1
V: TRBV2
size: .
CDR3: CASSGDRGLAGTYNEQFF
DNA: TGTGCCAGCAGTGGGGACAGGGGTCTAGCGGGTACCTACAATGAGCAGTTCTTC

D: TRBD1
J: TRBJ2-2
V: TRBV6-5
size: .
CDR3: CASKRTGTNTGELFF
DNA: TGTGCCAGCAAGAGGACAGGGACGAACACCGGGGAGCTGTTTTTT

D: .
J: TRBJ1-4
V: TRBV5-8
size: .
CDR3: CASSGPTEEKLFF
DNA: TGTGCCAGCAGCGGCCCGACTGAAGAAAAACTGTTTTTT

D: TRBD1
J: TRBJ2-1
V: TRBV10-3
size: .
CDR3: CAISGQYTYNEQFF
DNA: TGTGCCATCTCGGGACAGTATACCTACAATGAGCAGTTCTTC

D: TRBD1
J: TRBJ2-7
V: TRBV19
size: .
CDR3: CASSIAQGAREQYF
DNA: TGTGCCAGTAGTATCGCGCAGGGGGCGCGTGAGCAGTACTTC

D: .
J: TRBJ2-5
V: TRBV30
size: .
CDR3: CAWNSLRETQYF
DNA: TGTGCCTGGAATAGTTTGCGAGAGACCCAGTACTTC

D: .
J: TRBJ2-7
V: TRBV7-2
size: .
CDR3: CASSLIRGTGEQYF
DNA: TGTGCCAGCAGCTTAATTCGGGGGACGGGTGAGCAGTACTTC

D: .
J: TRBJ1-1
V: TRBV5-1
size: .
CDR3: CASSSSGGGNTEAFF
DNA: TGCGCCAGCAGCTCCTCGGGGGGAGGTAACACTGAAGCTTTCTTT

D: .
J: TRBJ2-5
V: TRBV23-1
size: .
CDR3: CASSFNSKVGEEQETQYF
DNA: TGCGCCAGCAGTTTCAATTCAAAGGTGGGCGAAGAACAAGAGACCCAGTACTTC

D: .
J: TRBJ1-1
V: TRBV7-9
size: .
CDR3: CASSLGATEAFF
DNA: TGTGCCAGCAGCTTAGGGGCCACTGAAGCTTTCTTT

D: .
J: TRBJ2-7
V: TRBV30
size: .
CDR3: CAWSAYYEQYF
DNA: TGTGCCTGGAGCGCCTACTACGAGCAGTACTTC

D: TRBD1
J: TRBJ1-1
V: TRBV2
size: once
CDR3: CASRMDRGTEAFF
DNA: TGTGCCAGCAGGATGGACAGGGGAACTGAAGCTTTCTTT

D: TRBD1
J: TRBJ2-2
V: TRBV14
size: .
CDR3: CASSWTGGGELFF
DNA: TGTGCCAGCAGTTGGACAGGGGGCGGGGAGCTGTTTTTT

D: TRBD2
J: TRBJ2-1
V: TRBV11-2
size: .
CDR3: CASRPSPGTSIYNEQFF
DNA: TGTGCCAGCAGGCCTAGCCCCGGGACTAGTATCTACAATGAGCAGTTCTTC

D: TRBD2
J: TRBJ2-5
V: TRBV3-1/TRBV3-2
size: .
CDR3: CASSKGRREGRETQYF
DNA: TGTGCCAGCAGCAAAGGGAGGCGGGAGGGCCGGGAGACCCAGTACTTC

D: .
J: TRBJ1-2
V: TRBV3-1/TRBV3-2
size: few
CDR3: CASSQQGGGYTF
DNA: TGTGCCAGCAGCCAACAGGGTGGTGGCTACACCTTC

D: TRBD2
J: TRBJ2-1
V: TRBV5-5
size: .
CDR3: CASSPSGISYNEQFF
DNA: TGTGCCAGCAGTCCTAGCGGTATCTCCTACAATGAGCAGTTCTTC